A single sample is the source of the 14 T cell receptor beta chains below, sequenced in a study of blood T cell repertoires in COVID-19. Method: immunoSEQ multiplex PCR; TCRdb's copy keeps in-frame clones and lacks some. This sample has some 290,000 clones; under 90% occur once, and the top ten carry around 2.9%. Material for sequencing was peripheral blood. These receptors all stem from a woman aged 60-75 years with active or convalescent COVID-19.

The chain combines TRBV19 with TRBJ2-2; D may be TRBD2 (6 bases). Germline V gene data show CDR1 as LNHDA and CDR2 as SQIVND (reference sequence). This CDR3 spans 15 amino acids. Trimming cost V 11 bases and J 0 bases, with 16 bases left between them. CDR3 loop: CASLPTGANTGELFF. For the CDR3, the DNA is TGTGCCTCACTTCCTACGGGGGCGAACACCGGGGAGCTGTTTTTT.

This rearrangement joins TRBV11-3 to TRBJ2-2, with 11 bases fitting TRBD1. The J segment lost 4 bases and the V segment lost 5 bases, leaving 6 bases of the junction unmatched. Germline CDR1 SGHNT, CDR2 YENEEA. The CDR3 covers 16 residues. The CDR3 loop is CASSPGTGGGTGELFF. As DNA, the CDR3 is TGTGCCAGCAGCCCGGGGACAGGGGGAGGCACCGGGGAGCTGTTTTTT.

V is TRBV19 and J is TRBJ1-2, with TRBD1 as a possible D gene (5 bases). CDR1 LNHDA and CDR2 SQIVND come from the germline V gene (reference sequence). The CDR3 has 15 residues. Trimming removed 6 bases at V and 8 bases at J, with 22 bases between. CDR3 loop: CASRVGEADYRGYTF. In DNA form, the CDR3 reads TGTGCCAGTAGGGTGGGGGAGGCGGACTACCGAGGCTACACCTTC.

The chain uses TRBV11-2 and TRBJ2-7; tentatively, D is TRBD2 (6 bases). The length of the CDR3 is 15 residues. CDR1 and CDR2 (germline): SGHAT, FQNNGV. V was shortened by 2 bases and J by 3 bases, with 14 bases between the two germline ends. CDR3 bases: TGTGCCAGCAGCTTAAGGTTTTACGGGAGCTACGAGCAGTACTTC. This gives the protein CASSLRFYGSYEQYF.

A few counts support this clone. The chain combines TRBV18 with TRBJ1-2; no clear D gene. The CDR3 covers 16 residues. Germline V lookup: CDR1 KGHSH, CDR2 LQKENI. V was trimmed by 3 bases and J by 2 bases, leaving 16 bases between them. The CDR3 spells CASSPRHEPQNYGYTF. The CDR3 bases are TGTGCCAGCTCACCCCGACATGAGCCCCAAAACTATGGCTACACCTTC.

This clone appeared once. V is TRBV4-2 and J is TRBJ2-5, with 12 nucleotides matching TRBD1. The CDR3 covers 16 residues. The trim removed 1 base at V and 5 bases at J, leaving 5 bases unmatched. The V gene's germline CDR1 is LGHNA and CDR2 YNFKEQ. For the CDR3, the DNA is TGTGCCAGCAGCCAAGCCGGGACAGGGGGCGGGGAGACCCAGTACTTC. This encodes CASSQAGTGGGETQYF.

This clone was counted once. The chain recombines TRBV6-5 with TRBJ1-2; TRBD1 matches at 8 bases. The V gene end was trimmed by 4 bases and the J gene end by 2 bases; junction bases not matched to a gene: 6. Germline loops: CDR1 MNHEY, CDR2 SVGAGI. This CDR3 has 15 amino acids. The CDR3 DNA is TGTGCCAGCAGTTCGGACAGGGAAGGAAACTATGGCTACACCTTC. Translation: CASSSDREGNYGYTF.

The CDR3 coding sequence is TGTGCCAGCAGCTTAGGCGTGGCAGATACGCAGTATTTT. Its translation: CASSLGVADTQYF. The V gene is TRBV11-3, the J gene TRBJ2-3; D unresolved. Germline CDR1 is SGHNT and CDR2 is YENEEA. V dropped 1 base and J dropped 4 bases, with 6 bases sitting between them. CDR3 length: 13 residues.

This clone came up once. The gene calls are TRBV12-1 and TRBJ1-1; TRBD1, the D gene given by the table, was not confirmed from the DNA. TRBV12-1 is classified as a pseudogene. The CDR3 consists of 16 residues. The CDR3: CASSFPQGQGYTEAFF. The CDR3 nucleotides are TGTGCCAGCAGCTTTCCTCAGGGACAGGGTTACACTGAAGCTTTCTTT.

This clone has only one observation. J is TRBJ1-1 and V is TRBV7-9, with D maybe TRBD1 (5 bases). V gave up 5 bases and J gave up 4 bases, with 17 bases separating them. Germline-derived CDR1 and CDR2 are SEHNR and FQNEAQ (reference sequence). The CDR3 loop spans 15 amino acids. CDR3 region: CASSPLGGEGTEAFF. CDR3 in DNA: TGTGCCAGCAGCCCCCTGGGAGGGGAGGGCACTGAAGCTTTCTTT.

This chain joins TRBV11-2 and TRBJ2-6; D gene uncertain. CDR1 and CDR2 from the germline V gene are SGHAT and FQNNGV. The CDR3 sequence is 13 residues long. Trimming took off 3 bases at V and 4 bases at J, with 4 bases between the two ends. The CDR3 loop is CASSFSGANVLTF. CDR3 nucleotides: TGTGCCAGCAGCTTTAGCGGGGCCAACGTCCTGACTTTC. Based on the CDR3 plus reference TRBV11-2 and TRBJ2-6, the full variable domain is EAGVAQSPRYKIIEKRQSVAFWCNPISGHATLYWYQQILGQGPKLLIQFQNNGVVDDSQLPKDRFSAERLKGVDSTLKIQPAKLEDSAVYLCASSFSGANVLTFGAGSRLTVL.

V and J are TRBV30 and TRBJ2-3, with 11 bases that match TRBD2. After removal of 2 bases from V and 7 bases from J, the junction contained 5 bases not matched to a gene. This CDR3 comprises 14 residues. Germline assignment: CDR1 GTSNPN and CDR2 SVGIG (reference sequence). CDR3 coding DNA: TGTGCCTGGAGTTCGGGACTAGCGGTACATACGCAGTATTTT. Encoded protein: CAWSSGLAVHTQYF.

The CDR3 DNA sequence: TGTGCCAGCTCACCGCGCCCTAGCACCGACGAGCAGTACTTC. Its protein product is CASSPRPSTDEQYF. This chain uses TRBV18 with TRBJ2-7; D might be TRBD2 (5 bases). V was trimmed by 3 bases and J by 5 bases, leaving 14 bases between them. CDR3 size: 14 residues. Germline V gene data show CDR1 as KGHSH and CDR2 as LQKENI.

The chain recombines TRBV7-9 with TRBJ2-3, with D perhaps matching TRBD1 (5 bases). This CDR3 is built from 16 residues. From germline, CDR1 is SEHNR and CDR2 FQNEAQ (reference sequence). V was trimmed by 3 bases and J by 2 bases, leaving 15 bases between them. CDR3 region: CASSLREDNPTDTQYF. CDR3 DNA sequence: TGTGCCAGCAGCTTGCGTGAGGACAACCCCACAGATACGCAGTATTTT. The whole variable domain, filled in from reference TRBV7-9 and TRBJ2-3, reads DTGVSQNPRHKITKRGQNVTFRCDPISEHNRLYWYRQTLGQGPEFLTYFQNEAQLEKSRLLSDRFSAERPKGSFSTLEIQRTEQGDSAMYLCASSLREDNPTDTQYFGPGTRLTVL.